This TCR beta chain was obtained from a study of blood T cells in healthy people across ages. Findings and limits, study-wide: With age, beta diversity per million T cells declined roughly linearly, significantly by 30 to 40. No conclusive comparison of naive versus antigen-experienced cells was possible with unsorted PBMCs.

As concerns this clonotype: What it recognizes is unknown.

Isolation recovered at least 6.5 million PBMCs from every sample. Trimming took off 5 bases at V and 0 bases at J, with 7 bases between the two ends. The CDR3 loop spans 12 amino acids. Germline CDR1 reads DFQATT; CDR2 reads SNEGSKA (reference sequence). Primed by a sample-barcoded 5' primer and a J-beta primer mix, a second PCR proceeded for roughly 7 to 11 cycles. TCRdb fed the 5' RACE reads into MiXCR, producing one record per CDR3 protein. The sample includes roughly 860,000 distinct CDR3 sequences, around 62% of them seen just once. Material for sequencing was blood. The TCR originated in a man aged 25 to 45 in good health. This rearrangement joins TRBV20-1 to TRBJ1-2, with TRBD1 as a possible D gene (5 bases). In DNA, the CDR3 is TGCAGTGCTGACAGACCTAACTATGGCTACACCTTC. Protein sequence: CSADRPNYGYTF.